This T cell receptor (beta chain) was sequenced for a study of technical replicates of blood from four donors. The assay was immunoSEQ multiplex PCR, and TCRdb's table has in-frame clones only and misses some. The sample includes 98,000 or so clones, approximately 96% of them seen just once. Germline values: CDR1 SGHRS, CDR2 YFSETQ. Trimming took 2 bases from V and 0 from J; bases not matched to a gene: 8. The CDR3 consists of 17 residues. This sequence joins TRBV5-1 and TRBJ2-1; 7 bases fit TRBD2. The specimen sequenced was T cells isolated from PBMCs. The source of this sequence is a human donor in good health. CDR3 residues: CASSFRGDGGSYNEQFF. The CDR3 coding sequence is TGCGCCAGCAGCTTTCGGGGGGACGGCGGCTCCTACAATGAGCAGTTCTTC.